This record covers a single T cell receptor beta chain. As yet, its antigen is unknown. This specimen belongs to a study of long-term antiretroviral therapy in people with HIV. Study observations and caveats: Collection of the blood, which took place between the mid-2000s and the late 2010s, possibly occurred under older ART regimens.

Researchers ran immunoSEQ v3.0 at survey level. Only in-frame clones appear in the TCRdb table, and some are missing; sequencing was by immunoSEQ multiplex PCR. There are 30,000 to 45,000 clones in the sample; 80% occur only once, and approximately 6.3% lies in the top ten. Each specimen consisted of about 0.9-11 million cryopreserved PBMC prior to extraction of DNA. The TCR comes from a man aged 30-40 years with HIV. Sequencing used unsorted PBMCs, obtained 3.4 years after starting antiretroviral therapy.

The CDR3 region is CASSLPRLEETQYF. The DNA for the CDR3 is TGTGCCAGCAGCTTACCCCGACTCGAAGAGACCCAGTACTTC. V usage is TRBV5-4 and J usage is TRBJ2-5; D remains unclear. The germline CDR1 and CDR2 sequences are SGHNT and YYREEE (reference sequence). V lost 2 bases and J lost 3, with 11 bases in between. There are 14 residues in the CDR3.